The source of this T cell receptor beta chain is a study of OX40 agonist ivuxolimab in advanced cancers. Regarding the study as a whole: Among the least clonally expanded were partial responders at 0.1-3.0 mg/kg.

Remarks on this clone: Its antigen is currently unknown.

Germline loops: CDR1 SNHLY, CDR2 FYNNEI. CDR3 length equals 10 residues. The junction had 1 base not matched to a gene; V was cut back by 6 bases and J by 9 bases. TCRdb keeps only in-frame clones here, not all; method: immunoSEQ multiplex PCR. Of around 95,000 clones listed, about 92% were seen once; the top ten hold about 0.24%. The TCR sequence derives from an adult with an advanced solid tumor such as melanoma, head and neck, liver or kidney cancer. The chain joins TRBV2 to TRBJ2-5; 7 nucleotides agree with TRBD2. The source was CD4+ or CD8+ T cells sorted from blood, collected in a trial of the OX40 agonist ivuxolimab. In DNA, the CDR3 is TGTGCCAGCAGCCGGGGGGCCCAGTACTTC. This sequence encodes CASSRGAQYF.